The clone carrying this TCR beta chain has just one count. Its antigen is as yet unknown. This record belongs to a study of T cells in Graves' hyperthyroidism and ophthalmopathy. Study-level points and caveats: Blood also carried most thyroid clonotypes expanded above 0.001.

RNA transcripts gave rise to amplified TCR beta CDR3 regions. HTBI primers drove first-round RT-PCR of the TCR CDR3. TCRdb re-derived calls from the multiplex PCR reads in MiXCR, one entry per CDR3 protein. The table has 700,000 or so distinct CDR3 sequences, about 16% seen once. Stable Graves' hyperthyroidism denoted no ophthalmopathy progression over 18 months. Based on clinical symptoms, serum thyroxine and TRAb, thyroid ultrasound and orbital computed tomography, diagnoses were reached. The clonotype originates from a man aged 18 to 30 with Graves' hyperthyroidism. The sequenced sample was blood.

The CDR3 region has the DNA TGTGCCAGCAGTTACGACGGCAGGACGCCCCAGCATTTT. Its translation is CASSYDGRTPQHF. J is TRBJ1-5 and V is TRBV6-5; D call uncertain. The CDR3 runs to 13 residues. Per germline, CDR1 MNHEY and CDR2 SVGAGI. Trimming cost V 2 bases and J 9 bases, with 11 bases left between them.